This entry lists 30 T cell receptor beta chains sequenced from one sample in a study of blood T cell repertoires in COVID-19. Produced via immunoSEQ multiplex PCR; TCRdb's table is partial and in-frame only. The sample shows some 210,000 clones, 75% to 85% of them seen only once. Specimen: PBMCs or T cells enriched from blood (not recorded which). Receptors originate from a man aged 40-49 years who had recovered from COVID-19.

For the CDR3, the DNA is TGCGCCAGCAGCCTGAGGGCTAGCGATAAGGAGACCCAGTACTTC. Translating gives CASSLRASDKETQYF. The J gene is TRBJ2-5, the V gene TRBV4-1; a possible D gene is TRBD2 (6 bases). Per germline, CDR1 MGHRA and CDR2 YSYEKL. V was trimmed by 4 bases and J by 5 bases, leaving 17 bases between them. The CDR3 runs 15 residues.

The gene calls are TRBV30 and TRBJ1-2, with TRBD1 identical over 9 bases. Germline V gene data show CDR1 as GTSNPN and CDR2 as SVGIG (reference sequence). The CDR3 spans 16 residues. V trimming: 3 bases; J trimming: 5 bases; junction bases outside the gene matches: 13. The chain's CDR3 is CAWRAVRTGASYGYTF. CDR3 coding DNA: TGTGCCTGGAGGGCAGTCAGGACAGGGGCGTCGTATGGCTACACCTTC.

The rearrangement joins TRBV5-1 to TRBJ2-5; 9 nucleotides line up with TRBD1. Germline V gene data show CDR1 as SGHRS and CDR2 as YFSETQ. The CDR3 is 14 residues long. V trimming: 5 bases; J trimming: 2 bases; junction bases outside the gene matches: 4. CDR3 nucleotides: TGCGCCAGCAGAGGGACAGGGAGACAAGAGACCCAGTACTTC. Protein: CASRGTGRQETQYF.

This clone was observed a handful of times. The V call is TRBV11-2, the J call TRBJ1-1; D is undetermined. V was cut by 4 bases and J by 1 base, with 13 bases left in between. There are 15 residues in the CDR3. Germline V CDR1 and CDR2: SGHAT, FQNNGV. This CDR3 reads CASSSGSGGNTEAFF. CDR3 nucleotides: TGTGCCAGCAGCTCGGGCTCCGGAGGGAACACTGAAGCTTTCTTT.

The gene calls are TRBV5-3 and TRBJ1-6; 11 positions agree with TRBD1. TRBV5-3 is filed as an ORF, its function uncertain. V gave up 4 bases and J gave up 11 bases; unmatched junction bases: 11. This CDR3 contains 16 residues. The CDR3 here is CARSPPRGQGVPPLHF. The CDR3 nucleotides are TGTGCCAGAAGCCCCCCTAGGGGACAGGGGGTTCCACCCCTCCACTTT.

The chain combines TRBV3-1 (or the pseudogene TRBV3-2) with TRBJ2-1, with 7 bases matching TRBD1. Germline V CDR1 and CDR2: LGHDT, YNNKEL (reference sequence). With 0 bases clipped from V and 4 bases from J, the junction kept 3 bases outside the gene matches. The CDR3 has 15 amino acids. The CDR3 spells CASSQDGDRYNEQFF. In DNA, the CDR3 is TGTGCCAGCAGCCAAGATGGGGACAGATACAATGAGCAGTTCTTC.

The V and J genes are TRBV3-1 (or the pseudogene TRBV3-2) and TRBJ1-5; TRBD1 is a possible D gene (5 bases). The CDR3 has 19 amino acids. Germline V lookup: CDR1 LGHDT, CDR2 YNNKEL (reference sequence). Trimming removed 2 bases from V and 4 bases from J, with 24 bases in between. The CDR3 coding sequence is TGTGCCAGCAGCCAATCTACCGGCCGATCAGGGTTTGGAAATCAGCCCCAGCATTTT. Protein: CASSQSTGRSGFGNQPQHF.

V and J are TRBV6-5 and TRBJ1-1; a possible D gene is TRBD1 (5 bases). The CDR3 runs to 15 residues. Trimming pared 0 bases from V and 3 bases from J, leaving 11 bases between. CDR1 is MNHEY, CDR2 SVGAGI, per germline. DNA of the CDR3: TGTGCCAGCAGTTACTCCCTTTGGGGGGACACTGAAGCTTTCTTT. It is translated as CASSYSLWGDTEAFF.

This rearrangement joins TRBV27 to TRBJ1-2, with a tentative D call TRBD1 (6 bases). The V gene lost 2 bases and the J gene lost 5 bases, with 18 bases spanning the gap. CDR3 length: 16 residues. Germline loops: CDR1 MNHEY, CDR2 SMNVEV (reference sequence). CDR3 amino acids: CASSLAGGSPPYGYTF. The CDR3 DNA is TGTGCCAGCAGTTTAGCGGGGGGCTCACCTCCATATGGCTACACCTTC.

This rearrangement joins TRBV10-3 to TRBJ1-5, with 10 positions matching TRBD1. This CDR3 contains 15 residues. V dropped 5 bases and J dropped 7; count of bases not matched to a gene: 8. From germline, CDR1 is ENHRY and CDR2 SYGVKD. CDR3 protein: CAISKDRGLGQPQHF. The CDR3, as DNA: TGTGCCATCAGTAAAGACAGGGGGCTAGGACAGCCCCAGCATTTT.

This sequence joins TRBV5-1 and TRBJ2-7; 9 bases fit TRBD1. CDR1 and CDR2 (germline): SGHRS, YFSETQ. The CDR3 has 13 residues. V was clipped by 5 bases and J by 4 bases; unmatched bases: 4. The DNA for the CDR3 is TGCGCCAGCAGTTACGGGACAGGGTACGAGCAGTACTTC. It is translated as CASSYGTGYEQYF.

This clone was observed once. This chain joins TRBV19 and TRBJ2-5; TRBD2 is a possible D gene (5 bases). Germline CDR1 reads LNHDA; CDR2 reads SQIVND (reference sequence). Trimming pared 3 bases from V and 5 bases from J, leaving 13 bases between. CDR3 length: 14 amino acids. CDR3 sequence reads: CASSILGGWETQYF. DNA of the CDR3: TGTGCCAGTAGTATCCTAGGCGGGTGGGAGACCCAGTACTTC.

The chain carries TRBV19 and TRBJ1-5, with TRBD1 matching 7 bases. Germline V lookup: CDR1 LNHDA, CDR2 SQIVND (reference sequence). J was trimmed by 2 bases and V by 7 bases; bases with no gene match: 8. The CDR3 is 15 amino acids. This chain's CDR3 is CASNPQGEGNQPQHF. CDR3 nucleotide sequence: TGTGCCAGTAACCCCCAGGGGGAAGGCAATCAGCCCCAGCATTTT.

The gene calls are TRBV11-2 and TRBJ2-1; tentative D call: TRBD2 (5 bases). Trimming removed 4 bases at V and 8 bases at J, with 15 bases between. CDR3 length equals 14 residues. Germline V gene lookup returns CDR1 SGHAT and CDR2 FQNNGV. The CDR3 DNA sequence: TGTGCCAGCAGCTCATCTAGCATTGGCCATGAGCAGTTCTTC. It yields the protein CASSSSSIGHEQFF.

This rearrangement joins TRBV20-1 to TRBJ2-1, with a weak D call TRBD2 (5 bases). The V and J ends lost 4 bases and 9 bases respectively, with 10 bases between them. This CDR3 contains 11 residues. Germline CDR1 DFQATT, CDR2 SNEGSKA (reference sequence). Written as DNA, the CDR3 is TGCAGTGCTAAAGACTATACTGAGCAGTTCTTC. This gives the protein CSAKDYTEQFF.

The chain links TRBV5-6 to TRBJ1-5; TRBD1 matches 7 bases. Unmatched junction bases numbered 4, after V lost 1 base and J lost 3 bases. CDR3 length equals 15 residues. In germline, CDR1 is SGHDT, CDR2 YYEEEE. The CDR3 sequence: CASSLWGQFNQPQHF. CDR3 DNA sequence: TGTGCCAGCAGCTTGTGGGGACAGTTCAATCAGCCCCAGCATTTT.

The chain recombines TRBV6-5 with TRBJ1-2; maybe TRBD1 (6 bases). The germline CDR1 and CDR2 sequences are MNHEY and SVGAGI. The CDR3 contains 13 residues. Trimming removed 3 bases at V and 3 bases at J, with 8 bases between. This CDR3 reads CASSYEGDYGYTF. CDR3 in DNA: TGTGCCAGCAGTTATGAGGGGGACTATGGCTACACCTTC.

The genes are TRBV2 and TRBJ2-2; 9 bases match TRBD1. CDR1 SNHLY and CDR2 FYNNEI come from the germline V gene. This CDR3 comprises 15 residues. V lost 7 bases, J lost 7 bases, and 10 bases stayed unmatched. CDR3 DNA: TGTGCCAGCATCCTTGACAGGGGGAGTAGCGGGGAGCTGTTTTTT. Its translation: CASILDRGSSGELFF. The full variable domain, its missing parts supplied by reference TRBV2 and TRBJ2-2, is EPEVTQTPSHQVTQMGQEVILRCVPISNHLYFYWYRQILGQKVEFLVSFYNNEISEKSEIFDDQFSVERPDGSNFTLKIRSTKLEDSAMYFCASILDRGSSGELFFGEGSRLTVL.

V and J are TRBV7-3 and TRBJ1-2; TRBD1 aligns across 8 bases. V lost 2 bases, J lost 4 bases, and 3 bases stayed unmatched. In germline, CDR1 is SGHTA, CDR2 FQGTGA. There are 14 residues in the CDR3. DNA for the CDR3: TGTGCCAGCAGCTTAGGCCAGGGGGCCTATGGCTACACCTTC. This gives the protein CASSLGQGAYGYTF.

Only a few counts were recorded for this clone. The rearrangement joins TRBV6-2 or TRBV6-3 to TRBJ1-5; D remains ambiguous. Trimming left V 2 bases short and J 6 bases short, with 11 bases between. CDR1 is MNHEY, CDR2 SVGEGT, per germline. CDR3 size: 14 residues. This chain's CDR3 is CASSYRSVSQPQHF. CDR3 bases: TGTGCCAGCAGTTACCGAAGCGTGAGTCAGCCCCAGCATTTT.

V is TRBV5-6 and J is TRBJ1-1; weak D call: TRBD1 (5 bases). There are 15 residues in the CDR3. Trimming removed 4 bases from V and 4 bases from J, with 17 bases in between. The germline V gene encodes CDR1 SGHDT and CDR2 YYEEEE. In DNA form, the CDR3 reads TGTGCCAGCAGCGCCACAGGAGGGCTAGCCACTGAAGCTTTCTTT. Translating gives CASSATGGLATEAFF. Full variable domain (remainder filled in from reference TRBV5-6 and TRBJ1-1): DAGVTQSPTHLIKTRGQQVTLRCSPKSGHDTVSWYQQALGQGPQFIFQYYEEEERQRGNFPDRFSGHQFPNYSSELNVNALLLGDSALYLCASSATGGLATEAFFGQGTRLTVV.

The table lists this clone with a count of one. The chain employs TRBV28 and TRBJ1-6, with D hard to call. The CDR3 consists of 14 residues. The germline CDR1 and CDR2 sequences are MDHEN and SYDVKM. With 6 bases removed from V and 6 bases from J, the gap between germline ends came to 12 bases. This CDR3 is CASRGEAFNSPLHF. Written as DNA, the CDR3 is TGTGCCAGCAGGGGAGAAGCTTTTAATTCACCCCTCCACTTT.

The CDR3 bases are TGTGCCTGGTCAGACGGAGGCACCTACAATGAGCAGTTCTTC. This sequence encodes CAWSDGGTYNEQFF. The gene calls are TRBV30 and TRBJ2-1, with D tentatively TRBD2 (5 bases). V was pared by 5 bases and J by 2 bases, with 13 bases between. Germline assignment: CDR1 GTSNPN and CDR2 SVGIG (reference sequence). The CDR3 spans 14 residues.

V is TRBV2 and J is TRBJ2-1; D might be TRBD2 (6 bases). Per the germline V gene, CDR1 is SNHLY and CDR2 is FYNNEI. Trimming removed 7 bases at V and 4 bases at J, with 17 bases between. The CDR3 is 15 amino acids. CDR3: CASMWDSGLYNEQFF. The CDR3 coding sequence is TGTGCCAGCATGTGGGACTCCGGGCTATACAATGAGCAGTTCTTC.

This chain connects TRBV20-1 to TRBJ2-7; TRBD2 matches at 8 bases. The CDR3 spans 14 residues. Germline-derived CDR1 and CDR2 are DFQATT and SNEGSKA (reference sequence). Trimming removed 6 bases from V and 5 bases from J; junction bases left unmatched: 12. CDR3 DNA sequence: TGCAGTGCCAGTAGCGGGACTGGTACCCACGAGCAGTACTTC. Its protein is CSASSGTGTHEQYF.

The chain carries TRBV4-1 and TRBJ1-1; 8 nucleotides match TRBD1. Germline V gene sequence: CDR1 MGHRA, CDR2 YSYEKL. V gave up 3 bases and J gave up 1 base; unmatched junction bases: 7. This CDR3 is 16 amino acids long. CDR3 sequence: CASSHPPTGGNTEAFF. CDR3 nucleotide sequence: TGCGCCAGCAGCCACCCGCCCACAGGGGGGAACACTGAAGCTTTCTTT.

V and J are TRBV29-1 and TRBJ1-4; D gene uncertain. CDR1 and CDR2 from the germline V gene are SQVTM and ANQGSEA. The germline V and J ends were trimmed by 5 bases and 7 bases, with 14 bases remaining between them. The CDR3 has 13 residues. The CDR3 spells CSVQGSSGEKLFF. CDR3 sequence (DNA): TGCAGCGTTCAAGGGAGTTCTGGTGAAAAACTGTTTTTT.

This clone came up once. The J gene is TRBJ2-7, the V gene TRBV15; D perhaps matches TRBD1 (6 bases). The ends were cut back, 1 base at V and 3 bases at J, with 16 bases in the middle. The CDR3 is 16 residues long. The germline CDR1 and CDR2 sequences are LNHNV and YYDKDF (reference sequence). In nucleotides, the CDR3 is TGTGCCACCAGCAGAGCCGGTGGAGGACAGTTCTACGAGCAGTACTTC. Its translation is CATSRAGGGQFYEQYF.

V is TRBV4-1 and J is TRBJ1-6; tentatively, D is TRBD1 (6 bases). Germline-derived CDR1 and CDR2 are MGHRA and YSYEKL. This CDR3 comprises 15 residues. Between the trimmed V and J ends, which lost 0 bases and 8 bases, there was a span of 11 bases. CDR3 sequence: CASSQDAQGYSPLHF. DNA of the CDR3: TGCGCCAGCAGCCAAGACGCACAGGGCTATTCACCCCTCCACTTT.

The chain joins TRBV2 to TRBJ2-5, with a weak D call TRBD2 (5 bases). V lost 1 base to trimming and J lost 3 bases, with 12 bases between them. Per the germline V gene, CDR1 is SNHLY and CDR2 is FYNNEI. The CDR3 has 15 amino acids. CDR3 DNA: TGTGCCAGCAGTGAAGGAGGACTTAGGAAAGAGACCCAGTACTTC. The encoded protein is CASSEGGLRKETQYF.